Listed below are T cell receptor beta chains from one sample, sequenced in a study of cytomegalovirus exposure and HLA in healthy donors. The repertoire was sequenced with immunoSEQ multiplex PCR; TCRdb's copy has only in-frame clones and lacks some. The sample carries about 200,000 clones, 70% to 85% recorded once. Sequencing was carried out using PBMCs. The origin of the receptors is a boy aged 2 to 10 in good health and CMV-seronegative. The CDR3 runs from the conserved cysteine through the conserved F or W. D genes are given only for firm matches. Clone size is not always given. Where it is, it says once, few, many or a class for expanded clones.

abundance	d_gene	v_gene	j_gene	CDR3aa	CDR3nt
NA	NA	TRBV20-1	TRBJ2-7	CSARVGLEQYF	TGCAGTGCTAGAGTTGGCCTCGAGCAGTACTTC
NA	TRBD1	TRBV15	TRBJ2-4	CATTPDRVRLGNIQYF	TGTGCCACCACGCCCGACAGGGTACGTTTGGGAAACATTCAGTACTTC
NA	NA	TRBV30	TRBJ2-5	CAWSLGGTVETQYF	TGTGCCTGGAGCCTAGGGGGGACAGTGGAGACCCAGTACTTC
NA	NA	TRBV2	TRBJ2-3	CASAGEYTDTQYF	TGTGCCAGCGCCGGGGAATACACAGATACGCAGTATTTT
NA	NA	TRBV9	TRBJ2-4	CASSVRKYRTGGLAKNIQYF	TGTGCCAGCAGCGTAAGGAAATACAGGACCGGTGGGTTAGCCAAAAACATTCAGTACTTC
NA	NA	TRBV6-5	TRBJ2-3	CASSNSGDTQYF	TGTGCCAGCAGCAATAGCGGAGATACGCAGTATTTT
NA	NA	TRBV7-9	TRBJ1-2	CASSHRRYGYTF	TGTGCCAGCAGTCACAGGCGCTATGGCTACACCTTC
NA	NA	TRBV4-1	TRBJ1-5	CASSQGILPVAGWAQHF	TGCGCCAGCAGCCAAGGTATACTCCCAGTTGCGGGATGGGCCCAGCATTTT
NA	TRBD2	TRBV7-2	TRBJ2-3	CASSLSSSGYSGTQYF	TGTGCCAGCAGCTTATCCTCTAGCGGGTACTCAGGTACGCAGTATTTT
few	NA	TRBV6-4	TRBJ1-2	CASSDSLGGDYGYTF	TGTGCCAGCAGTGACTCATTGGGCGGGGACTATGGCTACACCTTC
once	TRBD1	TRBV5-1	TRBJ2-1	CASSPGQGGNNEQFF	TGCGCCAGCAGCCCGGGACAGGGAGGGAACAATGAGCAGTTCTTC
NA	TRBD2	TRBV19	TRBJ2-1	CASSPGRAGGLDEQFF	TGTGCCAGTAGTCCGGGACGAGCGGGGGGGCTCGATGAGCAGTTCTTC
once	NA	TRBV28	TRBJ1-2	CASSRWMAGWLEYGYTF	TGTGCCAGCAGTAGATGGATGGCCGGGTGGTTGGAGTATGGCTACACCTTC
NA	NA	TRBV10-1	TRBJ1-1	CASRASKRRAFF	TGCGCCAGCAGGGCCAGTAAGCGTAGGGCTTTCTTT
NA	NA	TRBV4-2	TRBJ1-6	CASSQDSGNSPLHF	TGTGCCAGCAGCCAAGACTCAGGGAATTCACCCCTCCACTTT